Presented here are 26 T cell receptor beta chains from one specimen sequenced in a study of cytomegalovirus exposure and HLA in healthy donors (TCRdb year 2017). The library was made by the immunoSEQ multiplex PCR assay. For the multiplex PCR, a mixture combining 60 forward primers for TCR Vbeta segments and 13 reverse primers for TCR Jbeta segments was used. TCRdb stores this immuneACCESS table with in-frame sequences only. Part of the clones is absent; in the studies checked, under half of the shortfall reflects unresolved V genes, and no reason is known for the rest. The sample data list tens of thousands of clones, and approximately 84% of these were observed just once. The ten largest clones take up under 2.5% of the sample. The source material was PBMCs. All receptors come from a man aged 18 to 30 in good health and CMV-seronegative.

The rearrangement joins TRBV9 to TRBJ1-1, with a weak D call TRBD1 (5 bases). The germline gives CDR1 SGDLS, CDR2 YYNGEE. This CDR3 comprises 18 residues. Trimming removed 0 bases at V and 4 bases at J, with 22 bases between. The CDR3 DNA reads as TGTGCCAGCAGCGTAGCCCCGACCCTCGGGGTCGGGGGCACTGAAGCTTTCTTT. This gives the protein CASSVAPTLGVGGTEAFF.

V gene TRBV5-4 combines with J gene TRBJ2-1; 12 bases align to TRBD2. Trimming cost V 4 bases and J 1 base; bases outside gene matches: 15. The germline V gene has CDR1 SGHNT and CDR2 YYREEE (reference sequence). The CDR3 length is 20 residues. The CDR3 spells CASSPTSTSGGFGSYNEQFF. DNA for the CDR3: TGTGCCAGCAGCCCCACCTCGACTAGCGGGGGTTTCGGGTCCTACAATGAGCAGTTCTTC.

The chain uses TRBV2 and TRBJ2-5; 12 positions match TRBD2. The J call may not be correct, given that the DNA end is closer to TRBJ2-7. Germline assignment: CDR1 SNHLY and CDR2 FYNNEI. The CDR3 has 17 residues. The CDR3 region has the DNA TGTGCCAGCAGTGAAGCTGGAGGACTAGCGGGACCCTACGAGCAGTACTTC. Its protein is CASSEAGGLAGPYEQYF.

J is TRBJ1-1 and V is TRBV18; 8 bases fit TRBD1. The CDR3 totals 14 residues. CDR1 is KGHSH and CDR2 is LQKENI in the germline V gene. V was pared by 4 bases and J by 3 bases, with 4 bases of the junction left unmatched. CDR3 nucleotide sequence: TGTGCCAGCTCACGACAGGGGTTGGACACTGAAGCTTTCTTT. It yields the protein CASSRQGLDTEAFF.

The chain recombines TRBV11-2 with TRBJ2-7, with 13 bases that match TRBD2. Germline assignment: CDR1 SGHAT and CDR2 FQNNGV. CDR3 length: 17 amino acids. V trimming: 2 bases; J trimming: 7 bases; junction bases outside the gene matches: 11. For the CDR3, the DNA is TGTGCCAGCAGCTTAACCACTAGCGGGAGGGGTTCGTTTGAGCAGTACTTC. It codes for CASSLTTSGRGSFEQYF.

The V call is TRBV4-3, the J call TRBJ2-1; 7 bases are a match to TRBD2. CDR3 length: 13 residues. The V segment lost 5 bases and the J segment 2 bases; nucleotides outside the gene matches: 0. In germline, CDR1 is LGHNA, CDR2 YSLEER. CDR3 sequence (DNA): TGCGCCAGCAGCGGGAGGGCCTACAATGAGCAGTTCTTC. Its protein product is CASSGRAYNEQFF.

This clone was picked up one time. The chain carries TRBV18 and TRBJ1-5; 11 bases match TRBD1. Germline CDR1 reads KGHSH; CDR2 reads LQKENI. This CDR3 has 16 amino acids. Germline trimming cut 3 bases from V and 6 bases from J; bases unmatched to any gene: 7. The CDR3 reads CASSPFGTGGTQPQHF. The DNA of the CDR3 is TGTGCCAGCTCACCCTTTGGGACAGGGGGAACTCAGCCCCAGCATTTT.

The chain recombines TRBV25-1 with TRBJ2-1; D not certain. V shed 0 bases and J shed 9 bases, with 3 bases lying between them. The CDR3 loop spans 11 amino acids. Germline CDR1 MGHDK, CDR2 SYGVNS. CDR3 nucleotide sequence: TGTGCCAGCAGTGAATACCGTGAGCAGTTCTTC. Its translation: CASSEYREQFF. The full variable domain, its missing parts supplied by reference TRBV25-1 and TRBJ2-1, is EADIYQTPRYLVIGTGKKITLECSQTMGHDKMYWYQQDPGMELHLIHYSYGVNSTEKGDLSSESTVSRIRTEHFPLTLESARPSHTSQYLCASSEYREQFFGPGTRLTVL.

V and J are TRBV5-4 and TRBJ1-4; a weak D match, TRBD1 (6 bases). Germline CDR1 and CDR2: SGHNT and YYREEE (reference sequence). This CDR3 region has 15 residues. The V end was cut by 7 bases, the J end by 6 bases, with 19 bases between. Here the CDR3 DNA reads TGTGCCAGCTCCCGGGCTGGCCCAGGGGATGAAAAACTGTTTTTT. Translating gives CASSRAGPGDEKLFF.

V is TRBV7-3 and J is TRBJ2-3; 7 bases line up with TRBD2. The CDR3 is made up of 15 amino acids. Germline CDR1 reads SGHTA; CDR2 reads FQGTGA. Trimming removed 8 bases from V and 2 bases from J; junction bases left unmatched: 10. The CDR3 sequence is CASGLYGGSTDTQYF. The CDR3, as DNA: TGTGCCAGCGGACTTTACGGGGGGTCCACAGATACGCAGTATTTT.

This clone was recorded only once. This chain joins TRBV9 and TRBJ1-2; TRBD1 might be the D (5 bases). V lost 0 bases and J 6 bases, leaving 15 bases between the germline ends. Germline CDR1 reads SGDLS; CDR2 reads YYNGEE. CDR3 length: 15 amino acids. CDR3 sequence: CASSVGRVGPNGYTF. DNA of the CDR3: TGTGCCAGCAGCGTAGGGAGGGTGGGGCCGAATGGCTACACCTTC.

V gene TRBV5-1 combines with J gene TRBJ2-7, with D perhaps matching TRBD2 (6 bases). The V gene lost 3 bases and the J gene lost 6 bases, with 22 bases spanning the gap. CDR1 is SGHRS and CDR2 is YFSETQ in the germline V gene. The CDR3 runs 16 residues. The CDR3 sequence: CASSSHGGIRDSEQYF. The DNA of the CDR3 is TGCGCCAGCAGCTCGCATGGCGGGATAAGGGATAGCGAGCAGTACTTC. The full variable domain, completed using reference TRBV5-1 and TRBJ2-7, is KAGVTQTPRYLIKTRGQQVTLSCSPISGHRSVSWYQQTPGQGLQFLFEYFSETQRNKGNFPGRFSGRQFSNSRSEMNVSTLELGDSALYLCASSSHGGIRDSEQYFGPGTRLTVT.

The V call is TRBV29-1, the J call TRBJ1-2; 10 bases are shared with TRBD1. From germline, CDR1 is SQVTM and CDR2 ANQGSEA. Germline trimming cut 3 bases from V and 8 bases from J; bases unmatched to any gene: 9. This CDR3 contains 14 residues. CDR3 amino acids: CSVERGQGVQGYTF. The CDR3, as DNA: TGCAGCGTTGAGCGCGGACAGGGGGTCCAAGGCTACACCTTC.

The chain has TRBV29-1 and TRBJ1-1, with D unresolved. CDR3 length: 13 residues. Deletions cut 4 bases from V and 2 bases from J, with 11 bases between. Germline-derived CDR1 and CDR2 are SQVTM and ANQGSEA. The CDR3 DNA follows: TGCAGCGTTGCCGTTGGAGGCAACACTGAAGCTTTCTTT. Translated: CSVAVGGNTEAFF. Combining the CDR3 with reference TRBV29-1 and TRBJ1-1 gives the whole variable domain SAVISQKPSRDICQRGTSLTIQCQVDSQVTMMFWYRQQPGQSLTLIATANQGSEATYESGFVIDKFPISRPNLTFSTLTVSNMSPEDSSIYLCSVAVGGNTEAFFGQGTRLTVV.

The V and J genes are TRBV4-3 and TRBJ2-7; TRBD1 aligns across 7 bases. The CDR3 covers 19 residues. V shed 0 bases, J shed 2 bases, and the junction held 16 bases outside the gene matches. The germline V gene encodes CDR1 LGHNA and CDR2 YSLEER. CDR3 amino acids: CASSQDRRRSGQRTYEQYF. The CDR3 DNA sequence: TGCGCCAGCAGCCAAGATAGGCGGCGGTCGGGACAGCGAACCTACGAGCAGTACTTC.

The chain carries TRBV7-9 and TRBJ1-4, with D tentatively TRBD1 (5 bases). The CDR3 length is 14 residues. CDR1 and CDR2 (germline): SEHNR, FQNEAQ (reference sequence). With 7 bases removed from V and 3 bases from J, the gap between germline ends came to 12 bases. CDR3 coding DNA: TGTGCCAGCACCTTGGGAGGGGCTAATGAAAAACTGTTTTTT. This sequence encodes CASTLGGANEKLFF.

The J gene is TRBJ2-7, the V gene TRBV7-9; D may be TRBD2 (5 bases). Germline loops: CDR1 SEHNR, CDR2 FQNEAQ (reference sequence). V shed 0 bases and J shed 2 bases, with 11 bases lying between them. This CDR3 spans 15 amino acids. Here the CDR3 reads CASSLAQDFAYEQYF. The CDR3 nucleotides are TGTGCCAGCAGCTTAGCGCAGGACTTCGCCTACGAGCAGTACTTC.

The chain employs TRBV11-2 and TRBJ1-1, with TRBD1 identical over 12 bases. Germline V gene sequence: CDR1 SGHAT, CDR2 FQNNGV. V was pared by 4 bases and J by 3 bases, with 6 bases of the junction left unmatched. The CDR3 has 16 residues. CDR3 amino acids: CASSYGTGGLHTEAFF. In DNA, the CDR3 is TGTGCCAGCAGCTATGGGACAGGGGGCTTACACACTGAAGCTTTCTTT.

J is TRBJ1-4 and V is TRBV5-1; 8 bases are shared with TRBD1. Germline CDR1 reads SGHRS; CDR2 reads YFSETQ. V shed 4 bases, J shed 8 bases, and the junction held 7 bases outside the gene matches. This CDR3 has 14 residues. This CDR3 is CASSPGQGREKLFF. DNA of the CDR3: TGCGCCAGCAGCCCCGGACAGGGCCGAGAAAAACTGTTTTTT.

The V call is TRBV28, the J call TRBJ2-7; weak D call: TRBD1 (7 bases). This CDR3 is built from 13 residues. The ends were cut back, 6 bases at V and 4 bases at J, with 13 bases in the middle. The V gene's germline CDR1 is MDHEN and CDR2 SYDVKM. This chain's CDR3 is CASRSTGRYEQYF. Here the CDR3 DNA reads TGTGCCAGCAGGTCGACAGGGAGGTACGAGCAGTACTTC.

The chain joins TRBV29-1 to TRBJ2-3; TRBD1 matches at 11 bases. This CDR3 comprises 14 residues. Germline assignment: CDR1 SQVTM and CDR2 ANQGSEA. V gave up 7 bases and J gave up 1 base; unmatched junction bases: 4. The CDR3 coding sequence is TGCAGCGGCCGGACAGGGGGCCGCACAGATACGCAGTATTTT. Amino acids: CSGRTGGRTDTQYF.

This chain uses TRBV5-1 with TRBJ1-1; tentative D call: TRBD1 (6 bases). The CDR3 is 15 amino acids. V lost 3 bases to trimming and J lost 2 bases, with 14 bases between them. In germline, CDR1 is SGHRS, CDR2 YFSETQ. CDR3 in amino acids: CASSSRPTGNTEAFF. The CDR3 DNA follows: TGCGCCAGCAGCTCGCGGCCGACAGGAAACACTGAAGCTTTCTTT.

This clone was seen once. The genes are TRBV7-2 and TRBJ1-4; D gene unclear. Germline loops: CDR1 SGHTA, CDR2 FQGNSA. The V and J ends lost 5 bases and 2 bases respectively, with 9 bases between them. This CDR3 has 14 residues. DNA of the CDR3: TGTGCCAGCAGCCGAACTACCACTAATGAAAAACTGTTTTTT. It codes for CASSRTTTNEKLFF. Looking up the rest from reference TRBV7-2 and TRBJ1-4 gives the full variable domain: GAGVSQSPSNKVTEKGKDVELRCDPISGHTALYWYRQSLGQGLEFLIYFQGNSAPDKSGLPSDRFSAERTGGSVSTLTIQRTQQEDSAVYLCASSRTTTNEKLFFGSGTQLSVL.

V is TRBV5-4 and J is TRBJ1-2, with D unresolved. Looked up from germline, CDR1 is SGHNT and CDR2 is YYREEE (reference sequence). The CDR3 has 13 residues. V lost 0 bases to trimming and J lost 4 bases, with 7 bases between them. The CDR3 loop is CASSLAFFYGYTF. CDR3 sequence (DNA): TGTGCCAGCAGCTTGGCATTTTTCTATGGCTACACCTTC.

V usage is TRBV5-4 and J usage is TRBJ2-7; D not certain. The CDR3 is made up of 13 amino acids. V was clipped by 4 bases and J by 1 base, with 9 bases between them. Germline CDR1 SGHNT, CDR2 YYREEE (reference sequence). The CDR3 sequence: CASSLPQSYEQYF. CDR3 nucleotide sequence: TGTGCCAGCAGCCTCCCACAGTCCTACGAGCAGTACTTC.

The J gene is TRBJ2-7, the V gene TRBV5-1, with 10 nucleotides matching TRBD1. Per the germline V gene, CDR1 is SGHRS and CDR2 is YFSETQ. Trimming took 3 bases from V and 6 from J; bases not matched to a gene: 12. This CDR3 region has 16 residues. The CDR3 protein is CASSSDWDRGPPEQYF. The CDR3 nucleotides read TGCGCCAGCAGCTCGGACTGGGACAGGGGACCACCCGAGCAGTACTTC.